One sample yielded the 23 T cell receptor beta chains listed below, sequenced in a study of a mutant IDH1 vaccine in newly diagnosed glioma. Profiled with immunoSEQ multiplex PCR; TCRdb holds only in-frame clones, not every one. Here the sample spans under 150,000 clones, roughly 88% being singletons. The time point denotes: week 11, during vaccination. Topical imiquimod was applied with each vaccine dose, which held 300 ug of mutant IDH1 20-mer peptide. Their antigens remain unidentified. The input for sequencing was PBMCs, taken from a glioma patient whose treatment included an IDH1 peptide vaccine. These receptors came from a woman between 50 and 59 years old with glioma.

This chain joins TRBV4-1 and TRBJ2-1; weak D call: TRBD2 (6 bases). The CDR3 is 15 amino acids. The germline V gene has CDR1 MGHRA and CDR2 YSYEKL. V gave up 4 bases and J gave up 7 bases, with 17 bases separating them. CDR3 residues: CASSLRPHGGNEQFF. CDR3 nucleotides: TGCGCCAGCAGCCTACGACCCCACGGGGGTAATGAGCAGTTCTTC.

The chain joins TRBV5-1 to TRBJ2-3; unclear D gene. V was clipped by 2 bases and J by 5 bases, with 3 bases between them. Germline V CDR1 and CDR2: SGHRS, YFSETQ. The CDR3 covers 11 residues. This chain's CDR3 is CASSLVDTQYF. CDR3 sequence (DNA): TGCGCCAGCAGCTTAGTAGATACGCAGTATTTT.

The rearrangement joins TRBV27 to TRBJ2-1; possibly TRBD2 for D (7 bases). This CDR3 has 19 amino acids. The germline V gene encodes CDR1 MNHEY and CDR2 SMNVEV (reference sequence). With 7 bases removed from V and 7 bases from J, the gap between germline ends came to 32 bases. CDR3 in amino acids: CASTPTTLRGGVYPNEQFF. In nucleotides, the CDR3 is TGTGCCAGCACCCCGACAACACTTAGGGGGGGGGTTTATCCTAATGAGCAGTTCTTC.

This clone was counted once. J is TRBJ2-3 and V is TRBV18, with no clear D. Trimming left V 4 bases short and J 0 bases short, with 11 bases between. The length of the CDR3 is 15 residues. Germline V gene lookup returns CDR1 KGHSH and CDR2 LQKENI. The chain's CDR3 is CASSQGLRSTDTQYF. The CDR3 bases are TGTGCCAGCTCACAGGGTCTCCGTAGCACAGATACGCAGTATTTT.

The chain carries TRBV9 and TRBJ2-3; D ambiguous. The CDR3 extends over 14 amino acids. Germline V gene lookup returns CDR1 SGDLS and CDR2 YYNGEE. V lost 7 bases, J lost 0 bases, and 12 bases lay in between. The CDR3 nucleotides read TGTGCCAGCGCTGAGATCTCTAGCACAGATACGCAGTATTTT. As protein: CASAEISSTDTQYF.

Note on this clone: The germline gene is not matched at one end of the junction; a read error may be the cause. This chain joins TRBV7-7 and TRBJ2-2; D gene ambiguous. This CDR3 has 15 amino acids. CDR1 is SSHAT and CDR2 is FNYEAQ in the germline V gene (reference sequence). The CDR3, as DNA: TGTGCTAGCAGCAACGGTCACAAGAACACCGGGGAGCTGTTTTTT. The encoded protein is CASSNGHKNTGELFF.

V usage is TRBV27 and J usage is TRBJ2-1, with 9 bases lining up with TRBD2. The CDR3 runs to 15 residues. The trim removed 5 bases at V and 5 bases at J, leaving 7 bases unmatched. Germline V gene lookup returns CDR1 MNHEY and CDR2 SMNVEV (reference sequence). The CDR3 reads CASSPFAGGDNEQFF. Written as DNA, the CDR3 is TGTGCCAGCAGTCCCTTTGCGGGAGGGGACAATGAGCAGTTCTTC.

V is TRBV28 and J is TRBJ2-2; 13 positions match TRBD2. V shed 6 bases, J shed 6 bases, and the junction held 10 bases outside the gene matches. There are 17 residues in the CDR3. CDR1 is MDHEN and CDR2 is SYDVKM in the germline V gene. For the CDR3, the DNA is TGTGCCAGCAGACCAACTAGCGGGAGGGCCAATCCCGGGGAGCTGTTTTTT. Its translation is CASRPTSGRANPGELFF. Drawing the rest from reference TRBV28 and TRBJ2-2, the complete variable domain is DVKVTQSSRYLVKRTGEKVFLECVQDMDHENMFWYRQDPGLGLRLIYFSYDVKMKEKGDIPEGYSVSREKKERFSLILESASTNQTSMYLCASRPTSGRANPGELFFGEGSRLTVL.

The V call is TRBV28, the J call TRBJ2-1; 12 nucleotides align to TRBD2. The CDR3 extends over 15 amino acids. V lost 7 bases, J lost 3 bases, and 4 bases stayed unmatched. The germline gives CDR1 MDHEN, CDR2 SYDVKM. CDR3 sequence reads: CASMASGRDYNEQFF. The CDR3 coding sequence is TGTGCCAGCATGGCTAGCGGGAGGGACTACAATGAGCAGTTCTTC.

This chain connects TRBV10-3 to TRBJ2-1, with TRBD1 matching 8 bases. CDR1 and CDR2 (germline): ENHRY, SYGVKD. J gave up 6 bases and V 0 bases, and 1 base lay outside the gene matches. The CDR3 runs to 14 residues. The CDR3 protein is CAISESDRVNEQFF. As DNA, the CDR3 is TGTGCCATCAGTGAGTCGGACAGGGTCAATGAGCAGTTCTTC.

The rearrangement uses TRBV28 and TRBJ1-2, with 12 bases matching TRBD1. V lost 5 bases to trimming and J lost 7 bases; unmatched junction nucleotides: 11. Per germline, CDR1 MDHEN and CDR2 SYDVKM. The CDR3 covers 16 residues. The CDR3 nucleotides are TGTGCCAGCAGTGCATCAACCGGGACAGGGGGCCGTGGCTACACCTTC. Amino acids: CASSASTGTGGRGYTF.

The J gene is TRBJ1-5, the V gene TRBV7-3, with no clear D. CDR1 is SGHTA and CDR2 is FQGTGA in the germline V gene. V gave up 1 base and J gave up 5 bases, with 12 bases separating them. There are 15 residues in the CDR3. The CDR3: CASSLRRWVYQPQHF. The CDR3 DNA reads TGTGCCAGCAGCTTAAGGAGGTGGGTCTATCAGCCCCAGCATTTT.

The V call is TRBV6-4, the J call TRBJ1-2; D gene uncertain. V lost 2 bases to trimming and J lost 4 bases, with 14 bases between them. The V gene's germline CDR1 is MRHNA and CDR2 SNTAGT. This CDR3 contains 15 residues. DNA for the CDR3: TGTGCCAGCAGTGACGGGCAGCCTCCTGGCTATGGCTACACCTTC. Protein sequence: CASSDGQPPGYGYTF.

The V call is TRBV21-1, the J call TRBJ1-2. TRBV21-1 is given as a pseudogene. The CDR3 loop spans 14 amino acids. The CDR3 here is CASSPRLICYGYTF. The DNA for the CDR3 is TGTGCCAGCAGCCCCCGACTAATCTGCTATGGCTACACCTTC.

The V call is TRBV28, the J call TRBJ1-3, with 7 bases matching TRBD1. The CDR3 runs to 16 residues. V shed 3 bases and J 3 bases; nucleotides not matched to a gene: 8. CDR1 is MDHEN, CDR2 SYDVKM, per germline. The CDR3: CASSLTGLVFGNTIYF. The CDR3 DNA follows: TGTGCCAGCAGTTTGACAGGGCTTGTGTTTGGAAACACCATATATTTT.

The CDR3: CASSLYSSGTTYRQPQHF. CDR3 nucleotide sequence: TGTGCCAGCAGTTTATACTCCTCCGGGACAACCTATAGGCAGCCCCAGCATTTT. The chain carries TRBV28 and TRBJ1-5; a possible D gene is TRBD1 (6 bases). In germline, CDR1 is MDHEN, CDR2 SYDVKM. V dropped 1 base and J dropped 7 bases, with 23 bases sitting between them. This CDR3 is 18 amino acids long.

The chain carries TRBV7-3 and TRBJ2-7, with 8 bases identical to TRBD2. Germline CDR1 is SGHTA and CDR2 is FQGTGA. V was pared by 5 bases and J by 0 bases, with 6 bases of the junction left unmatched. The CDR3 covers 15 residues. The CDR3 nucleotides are TGTGCCAGCAGCAAGGGTGGGACTAGCTCCTACGAGCAGTACTTC. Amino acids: CASSKGGTSSYEQYF.

The CDR3: CASRGRGKNYGYTF. In nucleotides, the CDR3 is TGTGCCAGCAGAGGGCGGGGGAAAAACTATGGCTACACCTTC. The rearrangement links TRBV6-1 to TRBJ1-2; D might be TRBD1 (5 bases). The CDR3 consists of 14 residues. Trimming removed 6 bases at V and 2 bases at J, with 13 bases between. Germline values: CDR1 MNHNS, CDR2 SASEGT.

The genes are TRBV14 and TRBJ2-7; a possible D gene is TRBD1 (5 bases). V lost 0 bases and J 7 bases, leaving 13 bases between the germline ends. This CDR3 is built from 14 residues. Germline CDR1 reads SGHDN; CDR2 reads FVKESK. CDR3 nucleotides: TGTGCCAGCAGCCAAGATAACAGGCCTCGGGAGCAGTACTTC. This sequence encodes CASSQDNRPREQYF.

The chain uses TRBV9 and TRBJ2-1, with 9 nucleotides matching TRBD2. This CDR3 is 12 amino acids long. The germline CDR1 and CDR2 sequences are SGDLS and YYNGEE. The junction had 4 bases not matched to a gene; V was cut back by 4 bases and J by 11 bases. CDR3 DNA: TGTGCCAGCAGCTCCTCTAGCGGGAAGCAGTTCTTC. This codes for CASSSSSGKQFF.

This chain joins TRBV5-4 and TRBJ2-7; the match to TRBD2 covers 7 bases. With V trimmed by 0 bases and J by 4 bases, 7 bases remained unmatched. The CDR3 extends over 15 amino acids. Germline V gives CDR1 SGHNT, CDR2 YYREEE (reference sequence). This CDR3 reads CASSLGAGRVYEQYF. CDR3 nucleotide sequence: TGTGCCAGCAGCTTGGGAGCGGGACGAGTATACGAGCAGTACTTC.

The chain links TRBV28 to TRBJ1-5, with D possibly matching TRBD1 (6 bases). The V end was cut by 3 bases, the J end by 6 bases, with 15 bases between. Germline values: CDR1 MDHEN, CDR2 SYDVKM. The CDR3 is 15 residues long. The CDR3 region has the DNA TGTGCCAGCAGTTTGGGGACACCCCGGGGTCAGCCCCAGCATTTT. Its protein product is CASSLGTPRGQPQHF.

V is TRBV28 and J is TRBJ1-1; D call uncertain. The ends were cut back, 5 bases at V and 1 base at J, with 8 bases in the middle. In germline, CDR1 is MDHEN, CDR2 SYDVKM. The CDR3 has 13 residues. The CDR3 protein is CASSHRENTEAFF. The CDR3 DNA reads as TGTGCCAGCAGTCATAGAGAGAACACTGAAGCTTTCTTT.